One and the same sample provided the 30 T cell receptor beta chains below, sequenced in a study of blood T cell repertoires in COVID-19. Only in-frame clones appear in the TCRdb table, and some are missing; sequencing was by immunoSEQ multiplex PCR. The table lists a few hundred thousand clones, less than 85% of them singletons. Specimen: peripheral blood. These TCRs come from a woman in her late teens or twenties with acute or convalescent COVID-19.

J is TRBJ2-1 and V is TRBV15; 12 bases map to TRBD2. CDR3 length: 15 amino acids. Germline CDR1 is LNHNV and CDR2 is YYDKDF (reference sequence). Unmatched junction bases numbered 2, after V lost 5 bases and J lost 3 bases. CDR3 amino acids: CATSSTSGGYNEQFF. CDR3 DNA sequence: TGTGCCACCAGCTCGACTAGCGGGGGCTACAATGAGCAGTTCTTC.

The chain links TRBV5-6 to TRBJ2-1, with a weak D call TRBD1 (5 bases). Per germline, CDR1 SGHDT and CDR2 YYEEEE. The CDR3 contains 15 residues. V shed 2 bases and J shed 7 bases, with 16 bases lying between them. CDR3 region: CASSLSAGKLNEQFF. The CDR3 DNA sequence: TGTGCCAGCAGCTTATCCGCAGGGAAATTAAATGAGCAGTTCTTC. The complete variable domain, with remaining parts taken from reference TRBV5-6 and TRBJ2-1, reads DAGVTQSPTHLIKTRGQQVTLRCSPKSGHDTVSWYQQALGQGPQFIFQYYEEEERQRGNFPDRFSGHQFPNYSSELNVNALLLGDSALYLCASSLSAGKLNEQFFGPGTRLTVL.

The chain couples TRBV6-1 to TRBJ1-2; D not certain. Germline values: CDR1 MNHNS, CDR2 SASEGT. The CDR3 contains 10 residues. The V end lost 5 bases, the J end lost 11 bases, and 9 bases lay between the germline ends. The CDR3 nucleotides read TGTGCCAGCAGTCGACTCGGGTACACCTTC. Amino acid sequence: CASSRLGYTF.

The rearrangement links TRBV7-9 to TRBJ2-5; 9 bases match TRBD1. The CDR3 runs 15 residues. With 5 bases clipped from V and 4 bases from J, the junction kept 8 bases outside the gene matches. Germline V CDR1 and CDR2: SEHNR, FQNEAQ (reference sequence). The DNA for the CDR3 is TGTGCCAGCAGCATCGACAGGGGGTTTGTAGAGACCCAGTACTTC. This gives the protein CASSIDRGFVETQYF.

The chain recombines TRBV27 with TRBJ1-2; weak D call: TRBD1 (5 bases). With 3 bases removed from V and 3 bases from J, the gap between germline ends came to 11 bases. This CDR3 has 14 residues. Germline V CDR1 and CDR2: MNHEY, SMNVEV (reference sequence). In DNA, the CDR3 is TGTGCCAGCAGTTTTAGGGGTAAAGACTATGGCTACACCTTC. Amino acid sequence: CASSFRGKDYGYTF.

V gene TRBV24-1 combines with J gene TRBJ2-3; D gene uncertain. The CDR3 length is 14 residues. Trimming took off 7 bases at V and 2 bases at J, with 12 bases between the two ends. Germline V gives CDR1 KGHDR, CDR2 SFDVKD. CDR3 residues: CATRVLDFTDTQYF. Written as DNA, the CDR3 is TGTGCCACCAGGGTTCTAGACTTCACAGATACGCAGTATTTT.

This clone has only one observation. This sequence joins TRBV9 and TRBJ2-1; 9 bases align to TRBD2. Germline-derived CDR1 and CDR2 are SGDLS and YYNGEE. This CDR3 is built from 15 residues. V lost 2 bases to trimming and J lost 5 bases; unmatched junction nucleotides: 5. Here the CDR3 reads CASSVMSSGNNEQFF. The CDR3 DNA sequence: TGTGCCAGCAGCGTTATGTCTAGCGGGAACAATGAGCAGTTCTTC.

This clone was found once. The V and J genes are TRBV7-8 and TRBJ1-2, with 8 bases aligning to TRBD1. There are 18 residues in the CDR3. The germline gives CDR1 SGHVS, CDR2 FQNEAQ. The trim removed 2 bases at V and 5 bases at J, leaving 16 bases unmatched. CDR3 sequence reads: CASSLTATTRGREYGYTF. CDR3 in DNA: TGTGCCAGCAGCTTAACCGCCACGACCAGGGGGCGCGAGTATGGCTACACCTTC.

The V gene is TRBV29-1, the J gene TRBJ1-3; D is uncertain. This CDR3 spans 15 amino acids. Germline CDR1 is SQVTM and CDR2 is ANQGSEA. V was trimmed by 1 base and J by 0 bases, leaving 10 bases between them. CDR3 sequence (DNA): TGCAGCGTTGAAGTAAGGAGGGTCTCTGGAAACACCATATATTTT. Translated: CSVEVRRVSGNTIYF.

The V gene is TRBV19, the J gene TRBJ2-1, with D uncertain. Germline V gene sequence: CDR1 LNHDA, CDR2 SQIVND (reference sequence). Trimming took off 4 bases at V and 2 bases at J, with 9 bases between the two ends. The length of the CDR3 is 14 residues. The CDR3 sequence is CASSTGSTYNEQFF. As DNA, the CDR3 is TGTGCCAGTAGTACCGGGTCCACCTACAATGAGCAGTTCTTC.

The chain combines TRBV6-2 or TRBV6-3 with TRBJ2-7; 12 nucleotides line up with TRBD2. The germline V gene has CDR1 MNHEY and CDR2 SVGEGT. V shed 2 bases, J shed 3 bases, and the junction held 8 bases outside the gene matches. There are 17 residues in the CDR3. The CDR3 DNA reads TGTGCCAGCAGTTACCCCGGACTAGCGGGGACCGACTACGAGCAGTACTTC. This translates into CASSYPGLAGTDYEQYF.

V gene TRBV10-3 combines with J gene TRBJ2-5; TRBD1 matches 12 bases. The CDR3 has 15 amino acids. V shed 6 bases and J 5 bases; nucleotides not matched to a gene: 7. Germline V gene lookup returns CDR1 ENHRY and CDR2 SYGVKD. The CDR3 protein is CAIRSGQGAGETQYF. The CDR3 bases are TGTGCCATCAGATCGGGACAGGGGGCGGGGGAGACCCAGTACTTC.

This clone has just a few counts. The chain recombines TRBV30 with TRBJ2-3, with D possibly being TRBD2 (6 bases). CDR3 length: 14 residues. Trimming removed 0 bases from V and 1 base from J, with 8 bases in between. CDR1 is GTSNPN, CDR2 SVGIG, per germline (reference sequence). CDR3 amino acids: CAWSVPSGTDTQYF. CDR3 sequence (DNA): TGTGCCTGGAGTGTACCTAGCGGCACAGATACGCAGTATTTT.

The chain has TRBV3-1 (or the pseudogene TRBV3-2) and TRBJ2-3, with 11 bases fitting TRBD2. V lost 3 bases, J lost 6 bases, and 5 bases stayed unmatched. The CDR3 contains 15 residues. Germline assignment: CDR1 LGHDT and CDR2 YNNKEL (reference sequence). CDR3 sequence reads: CASSQGLADGDTQYF. CDR3 nucleotide sequence: TGTGCCAGCAGCCAGGGACTAGCGGATGGGGATACGCAGTATTTT.

This clone was found a few times. The DNA of the CDR3 is TGTGCCAGCAGCTCGGGTGGGACAGGGACCCTTAACTATGGCTACACCTTC. The encoded protein is CASSSGGTGTLNYGYTF. This sequence joins TRBV5-4 and TRBJ1-2, with 9 nucleotides matching TRBD1. There are 17 residues in the CDR3. Germline CDR1 reads SGHNT; CDR2 reads YYREEE (reference sequence). The V gene end was trimmed by 3 bases and the J gene end by 1 base; junction bases not matched to a gene: 10.

The V call is TRBV28, the J call TRBJ2-7, with 11 positions matching TRBD2. Germline CDR1 and CDR2: MDHEN and SYDVKM. With 6 bases clipped from V and 0 bases from J, the junction kept 7 bases outside the gene matches. The CDR3 is 16 amino acids. In nucleotides, the CDR3 is TGTGCCAGCAGCCCGACTAGCGGGGCCTCCTCCTACGAGCAGTACTTC. This translates into CASSPTSGASSYEQYF.

The J gene is TRBJ2-3, the V gene TRBV6-5; the D gene is possibly TRBD2 (7 bases). The V and J ends lost 7 bases and 5 bases respectively, with 16 bases between them. Germline V gene lookup returns CDR1 MNHEY and CDR2 SVGAGI. CDR3 length equals 14 residues. The CDR3 region has the DNA TGTGCCAGCACCCAAGGGGGGGCCATAGATACGCAGTATTTT. Its protein product is CASTQGGAIDTQYF.

The chain couples TRBV3-1 (or the pseudogene TRBV3-2) to TRBJ1-1, with 7 bases matching TRBD1. The CDR3 length is 18 residues. Germline V gene data show CDR1 as LGHDT and CDR2 as YNNKEL (reference sequence). The junction had 13 bases not matched to a gene; V was cut back by 1 base and J by 2 bases. CDR3 nucleotides: TGTGCCAGCAGCCAAGGAAGGGGGACAGCTAAAATAAACACTGAAGCTTTCTTT. Protein sequence: CASSQGRGTAKINTEAFF.

The chain joins TRBV30 to TRBJ1-2; no clear D. The V end lost 5 bases, the J end lost 7 bases, and 8 bases lay between the germline ends. Germline-derived CDR1 and CDR2 are GTSNPN and SVGIG (reference sequence). This CDR3 is 10 amino acids long. The CDR3 DNA sequence: TGTGCCTGGCTCGGGAGTGGCTACACCTTC. Translating gives CAWLGSGYTF.

This clone was detected once. The V call is TRBV27, the J call TRBJ2-2, with D perhaps TRBD1 (6 bases). Per germline, CDR1 MNHEY and CDR2 SMNVEV (reference sequence). The V end lost 3 bases, the J end lost 6 bases, and 11 bases lay between the germline ends. The CDR3 has 14 residues. The DNA for the CDR3 is TGTGCCAGCAGTTTCAACAGGGAAGCCGGGGAGCTGTTTTTT. Translation: CASSFNREAGELFF.

The chain combines TRBV5-6 with TRBJ1-1; D not certain. Germline V gene data show CDR1 as SGHDT and CDR2 as YYEEEE. The CDR3 is made up of 12 amino acids. V was shortened by 0 bases and J by 7 bases, with 7 bases between the two germline ends. CDR3 sequence: CASSLGAVEAFF. Here the CDR3 DNA reads TGTGCCAGCAGCTTGGGTGCAGTTGAAGCTTTCTTT.

The chain recombines TRBV28 with TRBJ2-6; D not certain. CDR1 is MDHEN and CDR2 is SYDVKM in the germline V gene. V lost 1 base to trimming and J lost 0 bases, with 4 bases between them. This CDR3 comprises 15 residues. CDR3 coding DNA: TGTGCCAGCAGTTTATACGGCTCTGGGGCCAACGTCCTGACTTTC. Translating gives CASSLYGSGANVLTF. The variable domain in full, with the rest retrieved from reference TRBV28 and TRBJ2-6, is DVKVTQSSRYLVKRTGEKVFLECVQDMDHENMFWYRQDPGLGLRLIYFSYDVKMKEKGDIPEGYSVSREKKERFSLILESASTNQTSMYLCASSLYGSGANVLTFGAGSRLTVL.

This chain links TRBV29-1 with TRBJ2-5; TRBD1 agrees at 9 bases. From germline, CDR1 is SQVTM and CDR2 ANQGSEA. Unmatched junction bases numbered 13, after V lost 7 bases and J lost 7 bases. This CDR3 contains 14 residues. The CDR3, as DNA: TGCAGCGCCCCACCGGGACAGGGCTCCGGGACCCAGTACTTC. Its translation: CSAPPGQGSGTQYF.

The chain combines TRBV5-6 with TRBJ1-5; D might be TRBD1 (5 bases). V dropped 0 bases and J dropped 4 bases, with 14 bases sitting between them. This CDR3 region has 16 residues. The germline V gene has CDR1 SGHDT and CDR2 YYEEEE. The CDR3 DNA is TGTGCCAGCAGCTTGGGTTGGACACAAGAGAATCAGCCCCAGCATTTT. Translating gives CASSLGWTQENQPQHF. The full variable domain, completed using reference TRBV5-6 and TRBJ1-5, is DAGVTQSPTHLIKTRGQQVTLRCSPKSGHDTVSWYQQALGQGPQFIFQYYEEEERQRGNFPDRFSGHQFPNYSSELNVNALLLGDSALYLCASSLGWTQENQPQHFGDGTRLSIL.

The CDR3 bases are TGTGCCAGCAGCCCCCGGGGGGCCGACTACGAGCAGTACTTC. This gives the protein CASSPRGADYEQYF. J is TRBJ2-7 and V is TRBV6-5; D is possibly TRBD2 (7 bases). CDR3 size: 14 residues. In germline, CDR1 is MNHEY, CDR2 SVGAGI. The V and J ends lost 6 bases and 3 bases respectively, with 15 bases between them.

V and J are TRBV6-1 and TRBJ1-1; weak D call: TRBD1 (5 bases). The V and J ends lost 2 bases and 6 bases respectively, with 13 bases between them. The CDR3 is 14 amino acids. CDR1 is MNHNS and CDR2 is SASEGT in the germline V gene. The CDR3 DNA follows: TGTGCCAGCAGTGAAATCGGTTCGGGGGCTGAAGCTTTCTTT. Translating gives CASSEIGSGAEAFF.

The chain is built from TRBV6-6 and TRBJ2-5; 7 positions agree with TRBD2. The trim removed 1 base at V and 4 bases at J, leaving 6 bases unmatched. The CDR3 spans 15 residues. Germline-derived CDR1 and CDR2 are MNHNY and SVGAGI (reference sequence). CDR3 in amino acids: CASSYYQRGAETQYF. Written as DNA, the CDR3 is TGTGCCAGCAGTTACTATCAGCGGGGTGCAGAGACCCAGTACTTC.

The chain is built from TRBV5-1 and TRBJ2-1, with 10 bases aligning to TRBD2. Germline V gene sequence: CDR1 SGHRS, CDR2 YFSETQ. The CDR3 is made up of 17 amino acids. V shed 0 bases and J 2 bases; nucleotides not matched to a gene: 5. CDR3 sequence (DNA): TGCGCCAGCAGCTTGGCCCTAGCGGGGGCCCCCTACAATGAGCAGTTCTTC. Encoded protein: CASSLALAGAPYNEQFF.

The chain recombines TRBV19 with TRBJ2-1; 10 bases align to TRBD2. This CDR3 region has 15 residues. With 2 bases clipped from V and 6 bases from J, the junction kept 4 bases outside the gene matches. Germline V gene data show CDR1 as LNHDA and CDR2 as SQIVND (reference sequence). CDR3 region: CASSILAGGVNEQFF. CDR3 nucleotides: TGTGCCAGTAGTATATTAGCGGGGGGAGTCAATGAGCAGTTCTTC.

This sequence joins TRBV7-3 and TRBJ2-1, with 7 bases lining up with TRBD1. The CDR3 is 14 amino acids. CDR1 and CDR2 (germline): SGHTA, FQGTGA. After removal of 5 bases from V and 15 bases from J, the junction contained 16 bases not matched to a gene. CDR3 amino acids: CASSPRDRPDKRFF. The CDR3 DNA sequence: TGTGCCAGCAGCCCCCGGGACAGACCCGACAAGAGGTTCTTC. Combining the CDR3 with reference TRBV7-3 and TRBJ2-1 gives the whole variable domain GAGVSQTPSNKVTEKGKYVELRCDPISGHTALYWYRQSLGQGPEFLIYFQGTGAADDSGLPNDRFFAVRPEGSVSTLKIQRTERGDSAVYLCASSPRDRPDKRFFGPGTRLTVL.